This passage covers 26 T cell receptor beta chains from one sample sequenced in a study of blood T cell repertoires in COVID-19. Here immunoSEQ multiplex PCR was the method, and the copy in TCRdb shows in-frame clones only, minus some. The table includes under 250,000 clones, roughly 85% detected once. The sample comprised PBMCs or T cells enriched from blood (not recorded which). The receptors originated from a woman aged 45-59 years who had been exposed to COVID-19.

CDR3 coding DNA: TGTGCCAGCATTGGGGCTAGCGGGGGGGCCGGCTCCGAGCAGTACTTC. It translates to CASIGASGGAGSEQYF. The chain employs TRBV2 and TRBJ2-7, with TRBD2 identical over 12 bases. Germline V gene sequence: CDR1 SNHLY, CDR2 FYNNEI. J lost 6 bases, V lost 7 bases, and 13 bases had no gene match. The CDR3 consists of 16 residues.

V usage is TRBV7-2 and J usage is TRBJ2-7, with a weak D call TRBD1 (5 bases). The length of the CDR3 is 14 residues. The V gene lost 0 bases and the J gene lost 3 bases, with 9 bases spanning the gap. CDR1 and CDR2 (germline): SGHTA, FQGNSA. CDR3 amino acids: CASSLATDNYEQYF. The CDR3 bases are TGTGCCAGCAGCTTAGCCACGGACAACTACGAGCAGTACTTC.

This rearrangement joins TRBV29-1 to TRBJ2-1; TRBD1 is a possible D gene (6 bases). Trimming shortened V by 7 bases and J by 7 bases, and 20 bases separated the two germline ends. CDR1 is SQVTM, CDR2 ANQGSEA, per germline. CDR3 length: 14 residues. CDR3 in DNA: TGCAGCGGACTCTTAATGTCCCAGGGGAATGAGCAGTTCTTC. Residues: CSGLLMSQGNEQFF.

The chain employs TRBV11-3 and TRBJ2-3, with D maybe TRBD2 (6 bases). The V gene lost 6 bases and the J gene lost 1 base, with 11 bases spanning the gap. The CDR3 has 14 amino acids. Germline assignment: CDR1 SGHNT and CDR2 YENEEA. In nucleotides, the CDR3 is TGTGCCAGCAGTGTGGGGGAGGGCACAGATACGCAGTATTTT. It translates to CASSVGEGTDTQYF.

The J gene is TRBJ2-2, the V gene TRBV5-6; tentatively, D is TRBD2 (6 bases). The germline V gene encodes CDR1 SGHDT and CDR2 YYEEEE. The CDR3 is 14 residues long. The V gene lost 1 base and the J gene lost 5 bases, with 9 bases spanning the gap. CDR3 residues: CASSLRDLTGELFF. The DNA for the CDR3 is TGTGCCAGCAGCTTGAGGGACTTGACCGGGGAGCTGTTTTTT.

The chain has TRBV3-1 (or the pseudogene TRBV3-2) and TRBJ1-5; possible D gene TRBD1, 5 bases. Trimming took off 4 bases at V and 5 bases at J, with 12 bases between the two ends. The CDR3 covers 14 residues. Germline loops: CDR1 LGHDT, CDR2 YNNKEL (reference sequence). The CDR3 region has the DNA TGTGCCAGCAGCCGGCGGGGGTTCGATCAGCCCCAGCATTTT. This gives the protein CASSRRGFDQPQHF.

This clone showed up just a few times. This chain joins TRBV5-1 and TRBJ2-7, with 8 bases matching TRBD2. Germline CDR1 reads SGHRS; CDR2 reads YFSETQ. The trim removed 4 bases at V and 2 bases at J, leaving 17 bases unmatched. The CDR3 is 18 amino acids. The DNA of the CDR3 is TGCGCCAGCAGCCCCCTCGGTGGGGCGGGGGGCGCTACCTACGAGCAGTACTTC. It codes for CASSPLGGAGGATYEQYF.

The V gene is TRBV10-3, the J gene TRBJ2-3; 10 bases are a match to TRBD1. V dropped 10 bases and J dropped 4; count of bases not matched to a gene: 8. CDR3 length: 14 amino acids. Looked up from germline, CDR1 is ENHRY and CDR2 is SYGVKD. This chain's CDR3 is CASLDRGRADTQYF. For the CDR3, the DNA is TGTGCCAGCCTTGACAGGGGGCGAGCAGATACGCAGTATTTT.

CDR3 coding DNA: TGTGCCAGTAGTATAGGGGGAGAGAACACTGAAGCTTTCTTT. This translates into CASSIGGENTEAFF. The gene calls are TRBV19 and TRBJ1-1; D remains unclear. The CDR3 has 14 residues. Germline values: CDR1 LNHDA, CDR2 SQIVND (reference sequence). Trimming took off 1 base at V and 1 base at J, with 7 bases between the two ends.

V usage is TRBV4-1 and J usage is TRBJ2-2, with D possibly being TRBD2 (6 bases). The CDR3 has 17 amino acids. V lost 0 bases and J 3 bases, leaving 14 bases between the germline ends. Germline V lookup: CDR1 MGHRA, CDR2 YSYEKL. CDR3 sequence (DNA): TGCGCCAGCAGCCAAGATCTAGGAGGGACCGACACCGGGGAGCTGTTTTTT. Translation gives CASSQDLGGTDTGELFF.

Here the CDR3 reads CASRGQVGYGYTF. The CDR3 nucleotides read TGTGCCAGCAGGGGACAGGTTGGGTATGGCTACACCTTC. This chain uses TRBV28 with TRBJ1-2, with TRBD1 identical over 8 bases. Trimming took 6 bases from V and 5 from J; bases not matched to a gene: 5. The V gene's germline CDR1 is MDHEN and CDR2 SYDVKM. The CDR3 sequence is 13 residues long.

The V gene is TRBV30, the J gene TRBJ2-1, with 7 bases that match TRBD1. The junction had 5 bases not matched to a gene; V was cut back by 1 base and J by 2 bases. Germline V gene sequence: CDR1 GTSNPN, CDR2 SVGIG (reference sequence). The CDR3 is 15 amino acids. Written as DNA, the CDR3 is TGTGCCTGGAGTGCCGGGACAGCGACCTACAATGAGCAGTTCTTC. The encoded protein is CAWSAGTATYNEQFF.

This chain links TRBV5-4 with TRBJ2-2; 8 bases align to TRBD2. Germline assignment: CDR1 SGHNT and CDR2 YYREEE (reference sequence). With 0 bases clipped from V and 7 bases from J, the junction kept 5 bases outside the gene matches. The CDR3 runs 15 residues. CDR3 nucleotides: TGTGCCAGCAGCTTGGCGGGGGGGCGGAACGGGGAGCTGTTTTTT. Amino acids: CASSLAGGRNGELFF. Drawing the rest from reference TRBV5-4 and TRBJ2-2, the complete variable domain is ETGVTQSPTHLIKTRGQQVTLRCSSQSGHNTVSWYQQALGQGPQFIFQYYREEENGRGNFPPRFSGLQFPNYSSELNVNALELDDSALYLCASSLAGGRNGELFFGEGSRLTVL.

The CDR3 loop reads CASSPIDRETLPSYNSPLHF. The DNA of the CDR3 is TGTGCCAGCAGCCCTATCGACAGGGAAACCTTACCCTCCTATAATTCACCCCTCCACTTT. The chain uses TRBV27 and TRBJ1-6; TRBD1 matches at 7 bases. Germline V gene sequence: CDR1 MNHEY, CDR2 SMNVEV (reference sequence). The CDR3 runs to 20 residues. Trimming at V came to 6 bases and at J to 0 bases, leaving 17 bases not matched to a gene.

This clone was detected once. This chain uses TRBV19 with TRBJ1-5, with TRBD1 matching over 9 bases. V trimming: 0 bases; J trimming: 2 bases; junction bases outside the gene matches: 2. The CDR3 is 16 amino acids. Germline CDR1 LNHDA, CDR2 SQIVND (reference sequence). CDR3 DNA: TGTGCCAGTAGTATAGATGGGGACAGGGGCAATCAGCCCCAGCATTTT. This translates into CASSIDGDRGNQPQHF.

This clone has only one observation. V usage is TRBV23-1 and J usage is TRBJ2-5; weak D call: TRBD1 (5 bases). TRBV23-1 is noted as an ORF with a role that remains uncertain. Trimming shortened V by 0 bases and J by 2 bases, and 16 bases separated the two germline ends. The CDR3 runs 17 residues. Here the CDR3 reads CASSQSGQGAFQETQYF. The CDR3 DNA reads TGCGCCAGCAGTCAATCGGGGCAGGGCGCTTTTCAAGAGACCCAGTACTTC.

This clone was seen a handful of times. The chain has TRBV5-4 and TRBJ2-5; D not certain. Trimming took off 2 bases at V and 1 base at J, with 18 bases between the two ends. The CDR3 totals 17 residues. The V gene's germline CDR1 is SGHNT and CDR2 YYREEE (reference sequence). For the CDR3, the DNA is TGTGCCAGCAGCTTAGTAGTAGGCGGTCGAGGCCAAGAGACCCAGTACTTC. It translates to CASSLVVGGRGQETQYF.

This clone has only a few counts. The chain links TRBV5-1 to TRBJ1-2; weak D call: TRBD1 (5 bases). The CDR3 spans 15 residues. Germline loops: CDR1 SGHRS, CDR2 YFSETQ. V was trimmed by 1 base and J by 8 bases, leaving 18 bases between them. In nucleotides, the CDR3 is TGCGCCAGCAGCTTGTCGCTCCAAGGGGAAGGCGGCTACACCTTC. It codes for CASSLSLQGEGGYTF.

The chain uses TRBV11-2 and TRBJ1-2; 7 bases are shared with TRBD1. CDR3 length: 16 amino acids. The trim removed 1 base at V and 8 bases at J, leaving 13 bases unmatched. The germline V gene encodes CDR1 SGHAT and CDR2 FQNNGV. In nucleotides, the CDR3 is TGTGCCAGCAGCTTAGCGGCAGGGGGAAGGACGAGAGGCTACACCTTC. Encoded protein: CASSLAAGGRTRGYTF.

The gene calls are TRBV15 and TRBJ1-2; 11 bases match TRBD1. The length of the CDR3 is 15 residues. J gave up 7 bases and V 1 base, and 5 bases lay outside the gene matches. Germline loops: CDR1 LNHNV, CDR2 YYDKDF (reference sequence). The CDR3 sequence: CATSRGGTGGFGYTF. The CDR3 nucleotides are TGTGCCACCAGCAGAGGTGGGACAGGGGGTTTTGGCTACACCTTC.

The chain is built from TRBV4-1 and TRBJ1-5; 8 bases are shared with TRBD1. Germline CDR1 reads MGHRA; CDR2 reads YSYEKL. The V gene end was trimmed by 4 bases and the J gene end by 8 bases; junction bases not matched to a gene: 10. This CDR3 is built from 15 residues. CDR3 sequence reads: CASSLRGLPGEPQHF. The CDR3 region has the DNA TGCGCCAGCAGCCTCAGGGGGCTCCCTGGGGAGCCCCAGCATTTT.

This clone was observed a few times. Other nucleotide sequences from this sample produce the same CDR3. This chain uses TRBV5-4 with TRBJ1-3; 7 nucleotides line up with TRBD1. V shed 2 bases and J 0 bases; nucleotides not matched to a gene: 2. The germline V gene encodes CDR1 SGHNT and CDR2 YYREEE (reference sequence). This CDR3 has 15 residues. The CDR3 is CASSLAGGSGNTIYF. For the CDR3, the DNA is TGTGCCAGCAGCTTAGCAGGGGGCTCTGGAAACACCATATATTTT.

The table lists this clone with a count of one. The CDR3 DNA reads TGTGCCAGCTCACCCCAGGGGGCGGAAGGCTACACCTTC. Amino acid sequence: CASSPQGAEGYTF. The J gene is TRBJ1-2, the V gene TRBV18; 8 bases align to TRBD1. The CDR3 totals 13 residues. CDR1 and CDR2 from the germline V gene are KGHSH and LQKENI. After removal of 3 bases from V and 8 bases from J, the junction contained 5 bases not matched to a gene.

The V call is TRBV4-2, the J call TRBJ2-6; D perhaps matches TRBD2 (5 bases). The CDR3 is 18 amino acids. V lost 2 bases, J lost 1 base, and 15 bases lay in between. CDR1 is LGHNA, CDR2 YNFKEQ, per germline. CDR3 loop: CASSQHTRVTSGANVLTF. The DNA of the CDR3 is TGTGCCAGCAGCCAACATACGAGGGTGACGTCTGGGGCCAACGTCCTGACTTTC.

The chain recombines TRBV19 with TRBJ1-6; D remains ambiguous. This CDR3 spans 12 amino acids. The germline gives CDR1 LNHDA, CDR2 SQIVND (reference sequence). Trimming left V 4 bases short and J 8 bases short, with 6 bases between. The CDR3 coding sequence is TGTGCCAGTAGTAAGAGGCATTCACCCCTCCACTTT. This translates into CASSKRHSPLHF.

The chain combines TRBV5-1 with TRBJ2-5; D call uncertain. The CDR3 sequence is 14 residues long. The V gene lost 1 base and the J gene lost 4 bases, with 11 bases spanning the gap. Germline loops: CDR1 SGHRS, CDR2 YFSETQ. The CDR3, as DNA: TGCGCCAGCAGCTTGTACACAGCCTCAGAGACCCAGTACTTC. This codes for CASSLYTASETQYF.